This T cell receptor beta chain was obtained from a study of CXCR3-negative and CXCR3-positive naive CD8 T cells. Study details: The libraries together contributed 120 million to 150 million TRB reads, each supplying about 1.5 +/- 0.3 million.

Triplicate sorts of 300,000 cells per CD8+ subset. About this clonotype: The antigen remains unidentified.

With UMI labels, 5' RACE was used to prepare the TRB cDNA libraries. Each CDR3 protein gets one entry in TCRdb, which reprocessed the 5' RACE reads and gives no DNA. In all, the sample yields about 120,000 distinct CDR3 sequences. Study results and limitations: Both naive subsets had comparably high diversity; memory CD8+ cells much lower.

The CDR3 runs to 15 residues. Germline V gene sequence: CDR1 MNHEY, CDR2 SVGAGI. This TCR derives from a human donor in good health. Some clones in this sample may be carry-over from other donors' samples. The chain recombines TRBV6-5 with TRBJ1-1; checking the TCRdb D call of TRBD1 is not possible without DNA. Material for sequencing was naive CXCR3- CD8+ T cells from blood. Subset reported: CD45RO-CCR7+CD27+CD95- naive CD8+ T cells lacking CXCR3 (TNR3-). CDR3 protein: CASSYYQGSSTEAFF.